Below, 12 T cell receptor beta chains from the same sample are listed, as sequenced in a study of T cells in Graves' hyperthyroidism and ophthalmopathy. RNA transcripts yielded amplified TCR beta CDR3 regions. With the HTBI primer set, the TCR CDR3 went through a first round of RT-PCR. From the multiplex PCR reads, TCRdb called clonotypes with MiXCR, one entry per CDR3 protein. The table has over 350,000 distinct CDR3 sequences, roughly an eighth seen once. Input material: blood. The receptors were gathered from a man aged 50-59 years with Graves' ophthalmopathy.

This chain links TRBV29-1 with TRBJ2-2; unclear D gene. From germline, CDR1 is SQVTM and CDR2 ANQGSEA. This CDR3 comprises 12 residues. V dropped 6 bases and J dropped 3 bases, with 8 bases sitting between them. In DNA form, the CDR3 reads TGCAGCGTGGCGGCTTACACCGGGGAGCTGTTTTTT. Encoded protein: CSVAAYTGELFF.

This clonotype was counted at least ten times. This chain uses TRBV18 with TRBJ2-7, with a tentative D call TRBD2 (6 bases). V was cut by 8 bases and J by 0 bases, with 11 bases left in between. This CDR3 comprises 13 residues. Germline CDR1 reads KGHSH; CDR2 reads LQKENI. The CDR3 region has the DNA TGTGCCAGCAGTCCCGGGAGCTCCTACGAGCAGTACTTC. Protein product: CASSPGSSYEQYF.

This clonotype was observed a handful of times. This chain uses TRBV5-1 with TRBJ2-5; no firm D call. CDR1 and CDR2 (germline): SGHRS, YFSETQ. V was pared by 4 bases and J by 1 base, with 8 bases between. The CDR3 spans 13 residues. The CDR3 DNA follows: TGCGCCAGCAGCATCGACATCCAAGAGACCCAGTACTTC. Its protein is CASSIDIQETQYF.

This clonotype was seen at least ten times. The J gene is TRBJ2-5, the V gene TRBV20-1; no clear D. V was shortened by 5 bases and J by 7 bases, with 8 bases between the two germline ends. The CDR3 is 10 amino acids. Germline CDR1 DFQATT, CDR2 SNEGSKA (reference sequence). The CDR3 loop reads CSAQTTTQYF. The CDR3 DNA reads as TGCAGTGCTCAGACAACGACCCAGTACTTC.

This chain connects TRBV19 to TRBJ1-1; TRBD1 agrees at 7 bases. The CDR3 is 13 amino acids. CDR1 LNHDA and CDR2 SQIVND come from the germline V gene (reference sequence). The V and J ends lost 11 bases and 3 bases, in that order; junction bases with no gene match: 9. CDR3 sequence reads: CAGGNRGDTEAFF. As DNA, the CDR3 is TGTGCCGGGGGAAACAGGGGCGACACTGAAGCTTTCTTT.

The gene calls are TRBV7-9 and TRBJ2-2, with D perhaps given as TRBD1 or TRBD2 (5 bases each). Germline CDR1 is SEHNR and CDR2 is FQNEAQ (reference sequence). V lost 1 base, J lost 2 bases, and 17 bases lay in between. The CDR3 runs 18 residues. The CDR3 is CASSLVGGRTANTGELFF. The DNA for the CDR3 is TGTGCCAGCAGCTTAGTTGGGGGACGGACGGCAAACACCGGGGAGCTGTTTTTT.

This clonotype was counted between two and nine times. Written as DNA, the CDR3 is TGCAGCGTTATGACGGGGGCCCACACTGAAGCTTTCTTT. This encodes CSVMTGAHTEAFF. This chain joins TRBV29-1 and TRBJ1-1; D might be TRBD1 (6 bases). The germline V gene encodes CDR1 SQVTM and CDR2 ANQGSEA. The CDR3 contains 13 residues. Deletions cut 5 bases from V and 3 bases from J, with 13 bases between.

This clonotype was observed a handful of times. The chain couples TRBV6-1 to TRBJ2-7; 11 bases align to TRBD2. The CDR3 extends over 15 amino acids. V gave up 8 bases and J gave up 0 bases; unmatched junction bases: 6. The germline V gene encodes CDR1 MNHNS and CDR2 SASEGT. As DNA, the CDR3 is TGTGCCAGCCGGACGGGGACTAGCGGCTCCTACGAGCAGTACTTC. Encoded protein: CASRTGTSGSYEQYF.

This chain joins TRBV12-3 or TRBV12-4 and TRBJ1-5; D unresolved. V dropped 1 base and J dropped 5 bases, with 9 bases sitting between them. CDR3 length: 14 amino acids. The CDR3 loop reads CASSLGGNHQPQHF. Written as DNA, the CDR3 is TGTGCCAGCAGTTTAGGAGGGAACCATCAGCCCCAGCATTTT.

Many counts were recorded for this clonotype. The J gene is TRBJ2-5, the V gene TRBV5-5; TRBD1 agrees at 7 bases. This CDR3 is 14 amino acids long. V lost 0 bases to trimming and J lost 3 bases; unmatched junction nucleotides: 2. Germline V CDR1 and CDR2: SGHKS, YYEKEE (reference sequence). DNA of the CDR3: TGTGCCAGCAGCTTGGAAGGACAGGAAGAGACCCAGTACTTC. Residues: CASSLEGQEETQYF.

This clonotype has only a few counts. The chain is built from TRBV28 and TRBJ2-1; TRBD1 aligns across 12 bases. The germline gives CDR1 MDHEN, CDR2 SYDVKM. V lost 3 bases, J lost 7 bases, and 13 bases stayed unmatched. The CDR3 loop spans 18 amino acids. CDR3 nucleotide sequence: TGTGCCAGCAGTTTTTTCAATAGGGGACAGGGGGCGCTTAATGAGCAGTTCTTC. This codes for CASSFFNRGQGALNEQFF.

This clonotype has a handful of counts. The rearrangement links TRBV27 to TRBJ2-7; D might be TRBD1 (6 bases). Trimming left V 2 bases short and J 6 bases short, with 14 bases between. The germline gives CDR1 MNHEY, CDR2 SMNVEV (reference sequence). The CDR3 has 14 amino acids. The CDR3 loop is CASSLNRAAGEQYF. In DNA form, the CDR3 reads TGTGCCAGCAGTTTAAACAGGGCGGCGGGCGAGCAGTACTTC.